The clone carrying this T cell receptor beta chain was seen many times. Antigen specificity is unknown. MiXCR, run by TCRdb on the RT-PCR reads, gives a single entry per CDR3 protein. The sample lists approximately 310,000 distinct CDR3 sequences; 20% to 25% were seen once. This CDR3 comprises 22 residues. The V and J ends lost 0 bases and 2 bases, in that order; junction bases with no gene match: 15. The germline gives CDR1 SGHAT, CDR2 FQDESV (reference sequence). This record belongs to a study of response to subunit inactivated influenza vaccine. Findings and limits, study-wide: Few additional T cells are recruited per seasonal influenza vaccination, authors suggested.

The receptor was isolated from a man between 45 and 75 years old who received an inactivated influenza vaccine. Sequencing was performed on PBMCs from blood, taken approximately 20 months after vaccination. The chain couples TRBV11-1 to TRBJ2-1; TRBD2 matches at 14 bases. For the CDR3, the DNA is TGTGCCAGCAGCTTAGCCACTTTAGGCGGGACTAGCGGGAGAAGGCCCTACAATGAGCAGTTCTTC. Protein sequence: CASSLATLGGTSGRRPYNEQFF. The whole variable domain, remainder taken from reference TRBV11-1 and TRBJ2-1, is EAEVAQSPRYKITEKSQAVAFWCDPISGHATLYWYRQILGQGPELLVQFQDESVVDDSQLPKDRFSAERLKGVDSTLKIQPAELGDSAMYLCASSLATLGGTSGRRPYNEQFFGPGTRLTVL.